Listed below are T cell receptor beta chains from one sample, sequenced in a study of blood T cell repertoires in COVID-19. Clones were sequenced by immunoSEQ multiplex PCR, and TCRdb holds only the in-frame ones, with some missing. This sample has roughly 180,000 clones; over 80% occur once, and the top ten carry around 6.3%. Sequenced material: peripheral blood. All receptors come from a woman in her thirties or forties with COVID-19, enrolled during active disease. Both conserved end residues are part of each CDR3. The order of the fields is J gene, V gene, CDR3 protein.

TRBJ2-1 TRBV27 CASSFRDLQGENEQFF
TRBJ2-7 TRBV2 CANAGLGPYEQYF
TRBJ1-5 TRBV4-2 CASSRDRYQPQHF
TRBJ1-6 TRBV6-8 CASRPGGRRGSPLHF
TRBJ2-7 TRBV10-2 CATRETSGGQREQYF
TRBJ2-7 TRBV27 CASSLFSDWGQGFYEQYF
TRBJ1-1 TRBV9 CASSVQGRTTEAFF
TRBJ2-2 TRBV15 CATSDRPGSGELFF
TRBJ1-1 TRBV7-9 CASSLSQGTTEAFF
TRBJ1-2 TRBV7-9 CASSPGTGDYGYTF
TRBJ2-7 TRBV14 CASSAQGAIYEQYF
TRBJ2-3 TRBV2 CARTASGRIDTQYF
TRBJ2-3 TRBV10-1 CASSPDISGESADTQYF
TRBJ2-3 TRBV7-6 CASSPRTSGGTGDTQYF
TRBJ2-1 TRBV9 CASTLGTSGRNEQFF
TRBJ1-5 TRBV29-1 CSDMAGDQPQHF
TRBJ1-1 TRBV25-1 CANRTGRMNTEAFF
TRBJ1-1 TRBV7-9 CASSFSPGGSEAFF
TRBJ1-1 TRBV24-1 CATTLTAITEAFF
TRBJ1-2 TRBV24-1 CATSDSTRGGYTF